These T cell receptor beta chains were read from a single sample in a study of T cells in localized non-small cell lung cancer. Method: immunoSEQ multiplex PCR; TCRdb's copy keeps in-frame clones and lacks some. Among roughly 23,000 clones listed, about 90% were seen once. The specimen comprised peripheral blood, sampled before any cancer treatment. The receptors shown here come from a male donor at least 60 years old with stage I squamous cell lung carcinoma. CDR3s include the opening cysteine and the closing phenylalanine or tryptophan. D genes are given only for firm matches. Only some rows state a clone size, as once, few, many or a class for expanded clones.

D gene: TRBD1
V gene: TRBV30
J gene: TRBJ2-7
clone size: -
CDR3 protein: CAWRPTGGSYEQYF
CDR3 DNA: TGTGCCTGGAGACCGACAGGGGGCTCCTACGAGCAGTACTTC

D gene: -
V gene: TRBV6-5
J gene: TRBJ1-1
clone size: once
CDR3 protein: CASSLTQNTEAFF
CDR3 DNA: TGTGCCAGCAGTCTGACACAGAACACTGAAGCTTTCTTT

D gene: TRBD1
V gene: TRBV27
J gene: TRBJ2-1
clone size: -
CDR3 protein: CASSPWTGSNEQFF
CDR3 DNA: TGTGCCAGCAGTCCGTGGACAGGGTCCAATGAGCAGTTCTTC

D gene: -
V gene: TRBV18
J gene: TRBJ2-2
clone size: -
CDR3 protein: CASSRDGLNTGELFF
CDR3 DNA: TGTGCCAGCTCGCGGGACGGCCTGAACACCGGGGAGCTGTTTTTT

D gene: TRBD1
V gene: TRBV7-8
J gene: TRBJ2-2
clone size: once
CDR3 protein: CASSSAGTVTGELFF
CDR3 DNA: TGTGCCAGCAGCTCGGCCGGGACAGTCACCGGGGAGCTGTTTTTT

D gene: -
V gene: TRBV10-2
J gene: TRBJ1-5
clone size: -
CDR3 protein: CASSDTNSFQPQHF
CDR3 DNA: TGCGCCAGCAGTGACACTAATAGTTTTCAGCCCCAGCATTTT

D gene: -
V gene: TRBV27
J gene: TRBJ2-2
clone size: -
CDR3 protein: CASRPRGPAANTGELFF
CDR3 DNA: TGTGCCAGCAGACCTCGAGGCCCCGCCGCGAACACCGGGGAGCTGTTTTTT

D gene: -
V gene: TRBV7-8
J gene: TRBJ2-3
clone size: -
CDR3 protein: CASTITEGLSTDTQYF
CDR3 DNA: TGTGCCAGCACCATAACCGAGGGTTTAAGCACAGATACGCAGTATTTT

D gene: TRBD2
V gene: TRBV7-9
J gene: TRBJ2-7
clone size: -
CDR3 protein: CASSLGGLAGVNSYEQYF
CDR3 DNA: TGTGCCAGCAGCTTAGGTGGACTAGCGGGGGTTAACTCCTACGAGCAGTACTTC

D gene: -
V gene: TRBV9
J gene: TRBJ2-3
clone size: -
CDR3 protein: CASSVDGDRTDTQYF
CDR3 DNA: TGTGCCAGCAGCGTAGACGGGGATAGAACAGATACGCAGTATTTT

D gene: -
V gene: TRBV5-1
J gene: TRBJ2-1
clone size: -
CDR3 protein: CASSLGRRVQFF
CDR3 DNA: TGCGCCAGCAGCTTGGGACGCAGAGTGCAGTTCTTC

D gene: -
V gene: TRBV11-2
J gene: TRBJ1-1
clone size: -
CDR3 protein: CASSLPGPEAFF
CDR3 DNA: TGTGCCAGCAGCTTGCCGGGACCCGAAGCTTTCTTT

D gene: -
V gene: TRBV11-2
J gene: TRBJ2-3
clone size: once
CDR3 protein: CASGNLSPTGSKDTQYF
CDR3 DNA: TGTGCCAGCGGGAACTTATCTCCCACCGGAAGCAAAGATACGCAGTATTTT

D gene: -
V gene: TRBV28
J gene: TRBJ2-6
clone size: -
CDR3 protein: CASSLVTGAAGANVLTF
CDR3 DNA: TGTGCCAGCAGTTTAGTGACGGGGGCGGCGGGGGCCAACGTCCTGACTTTC

D gene: -
V gene: TRBV23-1
J gene: TRBJ1-5
clone size: -
CDR3 protein: CASSPYQPQHF
CDR3 DNA: TGCGCCAGTTCCCCGTATCAGCCCCAGCATTTT

D gene: -
V gene: TRBV30
J gene: TRBJ1-2
clone size: -
CDR3 protein: CAWSEDNLNYGYTF
CDR3 DNA: TGTGCCTGGAGCGAGGACAACCTTAACTATGGCTACACCTTC

D gene: -
V gene: TRBV10-2
J gene: TRBJ2-2
clone size: -
CDR3 protein: CASSATATGELFF
CDR3 DNA: TGCGCCAGCAGTGCTACGGCCACCGGGGAGCTGTTTTTT

D gene: TRBD1
V gene: TRBV9
J gene: TRBJ2-7
clone size: -
CDR3 protein: CASSVGAGGYYEQYF
CDR3 DNA: TGTGCCAGCAGCGTAGGGGCAGGGGGCTACTACGAGCAGTACTTC

D gene: TRBD1
V gene: TRBV28
J gene: TRBJ1-2
clone size: -
CDR3 protein: CASSSGQLYGYTF
CDR3 DNA: TGTGCCAGCAGTTCGGGACAGCTCTATGGCTACACCTTC

D gene: -
V gene: TRBV28
J gene: TRBJ2-7
clone size: -
CDR3 protein: CASRIWGGGGEQYF
CDR3 DNA: TGTGCCAGCAGGATATGGGGGGGCGGGGGCGAGCAGTACTTC

D gene: -
V gene: TRBV2
J gene: TRBJ1-5
clone size: -
CDR3 protein: CAGGGDSNQPQHF
CDR3 DNA: TGTGCCGGGGGGGGAGACAGCAATCAGCCCCAGCATTTT

D gene: TRBD1
V gene: TRBV2
J gene: TRBJ2-1
clone size: -
CDR3 protein: CASSRTGIKSYNEQFF
CDR3 DNA: TGTGCCAGCAGTAGGACAGGGATCAAATCGTACAATGAGCAGTTCTTC

D gene: -
V gene: TRBV6-5
J gene: TRBJ1-3
clone size: -
CDR3 protein: CASSYQRVRGNTIYF
CDR3 DNA: TGTGCCAGCAGTTACCAAAGGGTCCGGGGAAACACCATATATTTT

D gene: -
V gene: TRBV14
J gene: TRBJ2-5
clone size: -
CDR3 protein: CASSLGLRSKETQYF
CDR3 DNA: TGTGCCAGCAGCCTCGGGCTCAGAAGTAAAGAGACCCAGTACTTC

D gene: TRBD1
V gene: TRBV19
J gene: TRBJ2-7
clone size: -
CDR3 protein: CATKNSVQGTYEQYF
CDR3 DNA: TGTGCCACCAAGAATTCCGTACAGGGGACCTACGAGCAGTACTTC

D gene: -
V gene: TRBV28
J gene: TRBJ2-2
clone size: -
CDR3 protein: CASSNPLGFGTGELFF
CDR3 DNA: TGTGCCAGCAGTAACCCCTTGGGGTTCGGCACCGGGGAGCTGTTTTTT

D gene: -
V gene: TRBV11-1
J gene: TRBJ2-5
clone size: -
CDR3 protein: CASSPSSWVETQYF
CDR3 DNA: TGTGCCAGCAGCCCCTCGAGCTGGGTGGAGACCCAGTACTTC

D gene: TRBD1
V gene: TRBV5-4
J gene: TRBJ1-5
clone size: -
CDR3 protein: CASSLGTGANTNQPQHF
CDR3 DNA: TGTGCCAGCAGCTTGGGGACAGGGGCCAACACCAATCAGCCCCAGCATTTT

D gene: -
V gene: TRBV30
J gene: TRBJ2-4
clone size: -
CDR3 protein: CAWSEEGRNIQYF
CDR3 DNA: TGTGCCTGGAGCGAAGAGGGGCGGAACATTCAGTACTTC

D gene: -
V gene: TRBV2
J gene: TRBJ1-2
clone size: -
CDR3 protein: CASSTGTLARGYTF
CDR3 DNA: TGTGCCAGCAGTACTGGGACACTAGCGCGGGGCTACACCTTC

D gene: -
V gene: TRBV4-3
J gene: TRBJ1-2
clone size: -
CDR3 protein: CASSQDSQDYGYTF
CDR3 DNA: TGCGCCAGCAGCCAAGATTCACAGGACTATGGCTACACCTTC

D gene: -
V gene: TRBV5-1
J gene: TRBJ1-2
clone size: -
CDR3 protein: CASSLPGTGAYGYTF
CDR3 DNA: TGCGCCAGCAGCTTGCCAGGGACGGGGGCCTATGGCTACACCTTC

D gene: -
V gene: TRBV18
J gene: TRBJ1-2
clone size: -
CDR3 protein: CASSSETVSYTF
CDR3 DNA: TGTGCCAGCTCAAGCGAGACAGTTTCCTACACCTTC

D gene: -
V gene: TRBV19
J gene: TRBJ2-2
clone size: -
CDR3 protein: CASLDYPRLAPGELFF
CDR3 DNA: TGTGCCAGTCTCGATTATCCTAGGCTAGCGCCCGGGGAGCTGTTTTTT

D gene: -
V gene: TRBV12-5
J gene: TRBJ2-5
clone size: -
CDR3 protein: CASASGGGRGQETQYF
CDR3 DNA: TGTGCTAGTGCCTCTGGTGGCGGCAGGGGACAAGAGACCCAGTACTTC

D gene: -
V gene: TRBV19
J gene: TRBJ1-1
clone size: -
CDR3 protein: CASSIDPFSTEAFF
CDR3 DNA: TGTGCCAGTAGTATAGATCCATTTTCTACTGAAGCTTTCTTT

D gene: -
V gene: TRBV5-1
J gene: TRBJ2-3
clone size: -
CDR3 protein: CASSSTLDSRVEGADTQYF
CDR3 DNA: TGCGCCAGCAGCTCAACTTTGGACAGTCGGGTCGAGGGGGCAGATACGCAGTATTTT

D gene: TRBD1
V gene: TRBV7-8
J gene: TRBJ2-1
clone size: -
CDR3 protein: CASRLNRGPYNEQFF
CDR3 DNA: TGTGCCAGCAGACTGAACAGGGGCCCTTACAATGAGCAGTTCTTC

D gene: TRBD1
V gene: TRBV10-1
J gene: TRBJ1-1
clone size: -
CDR3 protein: CASRGEGAGNTEAFF
CDR3 DNA: TGCGCCAGTCGAGGGGAGGGGGCCGGGAACACTGAAGCTTTCTTT

D gene: TRBD1
V gene: TRBV27
J gene: TRBJ1-2
clone size: -
CDR3 protein: CASSFFYRGPVNYGYTF
CDR3 DNA: TGTGCCAGCAGTTTTTTCTACAGGGGTCCCGTTAACTATGGCTACACCTTC

D gene: -
V gene: TRBV18
J gene: TRBJ1-1
clone size: -
CDR3 protein: CASSPRDGPNTEAFF
CDR3 DNA: TGTGCCAGCTCACCGCGGGACGGACCAAACACTGAAGCTTTCTTT

D gene: -
V gene: TRBV5-4
J gene: TRBJ1-5
clone size: -
CDR3 protein: CASSLGGGARQPQHF
CDR3 DNA: TGTGCCAGCAGCTTGGGGGGGGGCGCGAGGCAGCCCCAGCATTTT

D gene: -
V gene: TRBV9
J gene: TRBJ2-7
clone size: -
CDR3 protein: CASSVMANYEQYF
CDR3 DNA: TGTGCCAGCAGCGTAATGGCTAACTACGAGCAGTACTTC

D gene: TRBD1
V gene: TRBV7-7
J gene: TRBJ2-7
clone size: -
CDR3 protein: CASSRGTGTYEQYF
CDR3 DNA: TGTGCCAGCAGCAGGGGGACAGGGACCTACGAGCAGTACTTC

D gene: -
V gene: TRBV2
J gene: TRBJ2-1
clone size: -
CDR3 protein: CASSARYNEQFF
CDR3 DNA: TGTGCCAGCAGTGCCAGATACAATGAGCAGTTCTTC

D gene: -
V gene: TRBV7-9
J gene: TRBJ1-3
clone size: -
CDR3 protein: CASTDESLSGNTIYF
CDR3 DNA: TGTGCCAGCACGGACGAGTCGCTCTCTGGAAACACCATATATTTT